A single sample gave rise to the 21 T cell receptor beta chains below, sequenced in a study of T cells in Graves' hyperthyroidism and ophthalmopathy. RNA transcripts served as the template for amplifying TCR beta CDR3 regions. With the HTBI primer set, the TCR CDR3 went through a first round of RT-PCR. Each CDR3 protein is one row after TCRdb ran MiXCR on the multiplex PCR reads. Of hundreds of thousands of distinct CDR3 sequences listed, 11% to 15% are singletons. Material for sequencing was blood. Every receptor here comes from a woman aged 30 to 39 with Graves' hyperthyroidism that later progressed to Graves' ophthalmopathy.

This clonotype was counted a few times. The chain combines TRBV6-9 with TRBJ2-7, with no clear D. Per germline, CDR1 MNHGY and CDR2 SVAAGI. The CDR3 runs 13 residues. The V end was cut by 6 bases, the J end by 3 bases, with 12 bases between. The CDR3 coding sequence is TGTGCCAGCAGGCGCCAGCAGGACTACGAGCAGTACTTC. Residues: CASRRQQDYEQYF.

This clonotype was observed at least ten times. V gene TRBV6-1 combines with J gene TRBJ2-5; 9 bases are shared with TRBD2. V gave up 3 bases and J gave up 1 base; unmatched junction bases: 6. This CDR3 spans 16 amino acids. Germline lookup yields CDR1 MNHNS and CDR2 SASEGT. The CDR3 spells CASSEGVAGVQETQYF. In nucleotides, the CDR3 is TGTGCCAGCAGTGAGGGGGTAGCGGGAGTCCAAGAGACCCAGTACTTC.

This clonotype was counted ten times or more. The chain has TRBV4-2 and TRBJ1-4; 8 bases are a match to TRBD1. The V gene end was trimmed by 0 bases and the J gene end by 2 bases; junction bases not matched to a gene: 14. Germline values: CDR1 LGHNA, CDR2 YNFKEQ. The length of the CDR3 is 20 residues. Written as DNA, the CDR3 is TGTGCCAGCAGCCAAGAGTTGGCAGGGGGCCTGTTAGTCACTAATGAAAAACTGTTTTTT. The encoded protein is CASSQELAGGLLVTNEKLFF.

The chain carries TRBV25-1 and TRBJ2-5, with 7 positions matching TRBD2. Trimming took 6 bases from V and 5 from J; bases not matched to a gene: 15. CDR3 length: 16 amino acids. Germline assignment: CDR1 MGHDK and CDR2 SYGVNS. The CDR3 spells CASSDSGLERIETQYF. DNA of the CDR3: TGTGCCAGCAGCGATAGCGGACTAGAGAGGATCGAGACCCAGTACTTC.

This clonotype was seen many times. The chain couples TRBV6-1 to TRBJ2-7, with 10 positions matching TRBD2. CDR1 and CDR2 from the germline V gene are MNHNS and SASEGT. The CDR3 spans 17 residues. Trimming cost V 7 bases and J 4 bases; bases outside gene matches: 16. The CDR3, as DNA: TGTGCCAGCACTGGAGGAGCGGGAGGGGCCGCGGGATACGAGCAGTACTTC. Amino acid sequence: CASTGGAGGAAGYEQYF.

A note on this clonotype: With a far larger clone one base away, a read error is the likely cause. The J gene is TRBJ2-3, the V gene TRBV28, with D possibly TRBD1 on 5 matching bases. From germline, CDR1 is MDHEN and CDR2 SYDVKM. This CDR3 has 12 amino acids. This CDR3 is CASSLSTGTQYF. CDR3 DNA sequence: TGTGCCAGCAGTTTGAGCACAGGTACGCAGTATTTT. The full variable domain, its missing parts supplied by reference TRBV28 and TRBJ2-3, is DVKVTQSSRYLVKRTGEKVFLECVQDMDHENMFWYRQDPGLGLRLIYFSYDVKMKEKGDIPEGYSVSREKKERFSLILESASTNQTSMYLCASSLSTGTQYFGPGTRLTVL.

This clonotype was detected ten times or more. J is TRBJ2-7 and V is TRBV7-9; TRBD1 agrees at 8 bases. With V trimmed by 1 base and J by 4 bases, 9 bases remained unmatched. CDR1 and CDR2 from the germline V gene are SEHNR and FQNEAQ (reference sequence). The CDR3 loop spans 16 amino acids. The CDR3 DNA reads as TGTGCCAGCAGCTTAGTGACCCCACAGGGGGATTACGAGCAGTACTTC. It yields the protein CASSLVTPQGDYEQYF.

In this sample, this clonotype turned up a few times. J is TRBJ2-7 and V is TRBV20-1, with D hard to call. Germline values: CDR1 DFQATT, CDR2 SNEGSKA (reference sequence). The ends were cut back, 5 bases at V and 0 bases at J, with 11 bases in the middle. The CDR3 runs 13 residues. The chain's CDR3 is CSASVQSSYEQYF. The CDR3, as DNA: TGCAGTGCTTCCGTTCAGAGCTCCTACGAGCAGTACTTC.

This clonotype was picked up many times. The chain has TRBV12-3 or TRBV12-4 and TRBJ2-1, with 7 bases aligning to TRBD2. The CDR3 extends over 14 amino acids. V lost 8 bases and J lost 7; bases outside the gene matches: 11. For the CDR3, the DNA is TGTGCCAGCCAAACGGGGCGGGGGAAGAATGAGCAGTTCTTC. Translated: CASQTGRGKNEQFF.

The V gene is TRBV6-1, the J gene TRBJ1-1; no reliable D call. The germline CDR1 and CDR2 sequences are MNHNS and SASEGT. This CDR3 is built from 13 residues. Trimming left V 4 bases short and J 5 bases short, with 11 bases between. CDR3 sequence (DNA): TGTGCCAGCAGTGGGGTAGTTAGGACTGAAGCTTTCTTT. The encoded protein is CASSGVVRTEAFF.

The genes are TRBV7-8 and TRBJ2-2; D uncertain. Trimming left V 1 base short and J 5 bases short, with 5 bases between. The CDR3 sequence is 13 residues long. CDR1 is SGHVS, CDR2 FQNEAQ, per germline. The CDR3 DNA reads TGTGCCAGCAGCTTAGAGGCGACCGGGGAGCTGTTTTTT. Its protein product is CASSLEATGELFF.

This clonotype was observed many times. J is TRBJ2-7 and V is TRBV28, with a possible D match to TRBD1 (6 bases). The germline V gene encodes CDR1 MDHEN and CDR2 SYDVKM. The CDR3 spans 14 residues. Trimming took off 3 bases at V and 5 bases at J, with 14 bases between the two ends. CDR3 coding DNA: TGTGCCAGCAGTTTGGCTAACAGGGTGAACGAGCAGTACTTC. It specifies CASSLANRVNEQYF.

The chain employs TRBV6-1 and TRBJ2-7; perhaps TRBD1 as D (6 bases). Germline CDR1 and CDR2: MNHNS and SASEGT. V was cut by 5 bases and J by 6 bases, with 14 bases left in between. There are 13 residues in the CDR3. This CDR3 is CASSQQGVAEQYF. The CDR3 DNA reads TGTGCCAGCAGTCAACAGGGTGTTGCCGAGCAGTACTTC.

This clonotype has a single count. Given a much more abundant clone one base away, this may be a read error. The chain combines TRBV7-9 with TRBJ2-1, with a tentative D call TRBD2 (6 bases). Germline CDR1 reads SEHNR; CDR2 reads FQNEAQ (reference sequence). This CDR3 has 13 residues. The CDR3: CASSSRLDNVQFF. The DNA for the CDR3 is TGTGCCAGCAGCTCCAGACTAGACAATGTGCAGTTCTTC.

This clonotype was counted a few times. The chain couples TRBV20-1 to TRBJ2-5; 7 bases are a match to TRBD2. The CDR3 has 15 residues. V lost 6 bases and J lost 0; bases outside the gene matches: 10. Germline-derived CDR1 and CDR2 are DFQATT and SNEGSKA (reference sequence). CDR3 DNA sequence: TGCAGTGCCCGGGGCGCGGGAGTCTACCAAGAGACCCAGTACTTC. This sequence encodes CSARGAGVYQETQYF.

In its sample, this clonotype was seen many times. The genes are TRBV2 and TRBJ2-1; D ambiguous. Germline V CDR1 and CDR2: SNHLY, FYNNEI. The CDR3 totals 14 residues. The V gene lost 8 bases and the J gene lost 6 bases, with 17 bases spanning the gap. The CDR3 DNA reads TGTGCCAGCTCCCCAGGCTCTACCATCAATGAGCAGTTCTTC. It encodes CASSPGSTINEQFF.

Comment on this clonotype: With a much larger clone just one base away, this may be a read error. V and J are TRBV15 and TRBJ2-5; perhaps TRBD1 as D (6 bases). CDR3 length equals 18 residues. Trimming shortened V by 5 bases and J by 1 base, and 23 bases separated the two germline ends. Germline CDR1 LNHNV, CDR2 YYDKDF (reference sequence). CDR3 in amino acids: CATSGVGPTGPLQETQYF. Written as DNA, the CDR3 is TGTGCCACCAGCGGAGTTGGCCCGACAGGACCCCTCCAAGAGACCCAGTACTTC.

The table lists this clonotype with a few counts. This rearrangement joins TRBV19 to TRBJ2-5, with 7 bases aligning to TRBD1. Trimming removed 0 bases from V and 5 bases from J; junction bases left unmatched: 3. The CDR3 has 14 residues. From germline, CDR1 is LNHDA and CDR2 SQIVND (reference sequence). The CDR3 is CASSIEGTVETQYF. CDR3 nucleotide sequence: TGTGCCAGTAGTATAGAAGGGACAGTTGAGACCCAGTACTTC.

This chain uses TRBV29-1 with TRBJ1-1; D remains unclear. This CDR3 is built from 13 residues. V was pared by 4 bases and J by 0 bases, with 9 bases between. In germline, CDR1 is SQVTM, CDR2 ANQGSEA. In DNA form, the CDR3 reads TGCAGCGTTGCACAGAGAATGAACACTGAAGCTTTCTTT. It yields the protein CSVAQRMNTEAFF.

The V and J genes are TRBV30 and TRBJ2-7, with TRBD1 identical over 9 bases. With 2 bases clipped from V and 3 bases from J, the junction kept 5 bases outside the gene matches. Per germline, CDR1 GTSNPN and CDR2 SVGIG (reference sequence). There are 14 residues in the CDR3. CDR3 amino acids: CAWSTGTGLYEQYF. DNA for the CDR3: TGTGCCTGGAGTACGGGGACAGGGCTCTACGAGCAGTACTTC.

This clonotype was found many times. The chain employs TRBV19 and TRBJ2-7; 7 bases fit TRBD2. The CDR3 loop spans 17 amino acids. Germline V gene sequence: CDR1 LNHDA, CDR2 SQIVND (reference sequence). V was pared by 5 bases and J by 3 bases, with 16 bases of the junction left unmatched. The CDR3 DNA reads as TGTGCCAGTAGTTCCCATGGCAGGGAGGGGACCTACTACGAGCAGTACTTC. It codes for CASSSHGREGTYYEQYF.